Here is one TCR beta chain with its context. This CDR3 comprises 15 residues. J gave up 7 bases and V 6 bases, and 8 bases lay outside the gene matches. Germline V gene lookup returns CDR1 SGHAT and CDR2 FQNNGV. Participants spanned ages about 18 to 100 years and resided in fewer than 30 US areas. Cohort 3 recovered donors had two negative PCRs, clearance, or symptom resolution. The data belong to a study of blood T cell repertoires in COVID-19. Whole-study context: Samples taken during acute and convalescent COVID-19 were collected in the United States, Italy and Spain. In each case, the material was cDNA or gDNA derived from T cells, B-cell-depleted T cells, or PBMCs.

Assay: immunoSEQ multiplex PCR; the TCRdb copy retains only in-frame clones and omits some. The sample records about 180,000 clones, about 85% being singletons. The sequence derives from a man aged 35-49 years who had recovered from COVID-19. The chain uses TRBV11-2 and TRBJ1-5; 11 bases are shared with TRBD1. The sequencing input was PBMCs or T cells enriched from blood (not recorded which). As DNA, the CDR3 is TGTGCCAGCAGTCCGGCGGGACAGGGGGGGCAGCCCCAGCATTTT. Protein: CASSPAGQGGQPQHF.